Sequencing of this TCR beta chain was carried out in a study of T cell responses to AZD1222 COVID-19 vaccine. Clones were sequenced by immunoSEQ multiplex PCR, and TCRdb holds only the in-frame ones, with some missing. The table records around 89,000 clones, 70% to 90% of them present only once. The sample consisted of peripheral blood, taken on day 0 of AZD1222 vaccination. This receptor was identified in an adult in good health.

The CDR3: CATGGGPNTEAFF. Here the CDR3 DNA reads TGTGCCACCGGGGGGGGCCCGAACACTGAAGCTTTCTTT. This sequence joins TRBV27 and TRBJ1-1; D is perhaps TRBD1 (6 bases). CDR3 length equals 13 residues. With 10 bases removed from V and 1 base from J, the gap between germline ends came to 13 bases. CDR1 MNHEY and CDR2 SMNVEV come from the germline V gene (reference sequence).